The 25 T cell receptor beta chains listed next were all sequenced from one sample in a study of blood T cell repertoires in COVID-19. Clones were read by immunoSEQ multiplex PCR, and TCRdb kept only the in-frame ones, dropping some. The sample records about 160,000 clones, 80% being singletons. Sequencing was performed on PBMCs or T cells enriched from blood (not recorded which). These receptors were collected from a man aged 35 to 55 who had recovered from COVID-19.

CDR3 protein: CASSESNPGELFF. Written as DNA, the CDR3 is TGCGCCAGCAGTGAGTCTAATCCCGGGGAGCTGTTTTTT. This sequence joins TRBV10-1 and TRBJ2-2; D gene ambiguous. This CDR3 has 13 amino acids. Looked up from germline, CDR1 is WNHNN and CDR2 is SYGVQD (reference sequence). V shed 0 bases and J shed 6 bases, with 5 bases lying between them.

This clone has just a few counts. The V and J genes are TRBV3-1 (or the pseudogene TRBV3-2) and TRBJ1-3, with 8 bases fitting TRBD1. V was pared by 8 bases and J by 3 bases, with 6 bases of the junction left unmatched. This CDR3 has 14 amino acids. In germline, CDR1 is LGHDT, CDR2 YNNKEL (reference sequence). DNA for the CDR3: TGTGCCAGCTCGCGACAGGGGTTTGGAAACACCATATATTTT. This translates into CASSRQGFGNTIYF.

This clone was found a few times. The DNA of the CDR3 is TGTGCTAGTGGTTTATCAGGTGACTATGGCTACACCTTC. It codes for CASGLSGDYGYTF. The chain is built from TRBV12-5 and TRBJ1-2, with D uncertain. CDR3 length: 13 amino acids. From germline, CDR1 is LGHNT and CDR2 FRNRAP. V lost 3 bases, J lost 3 bases, and 8 bases lay in between.

The genes are TRBV3-1 (or the pseudogene TRBV3-2) and TRBJ2-2, with a weak D call TRBD2 (6 bases). The CDR3 loop spans 16 amino acids. V gave up 8 bases and J gave up 1 base, with 17 bases separating them. Germline V gene sequence: CDR1 LGHDT, CDR2 YNNKEL (reference sequence). The CDR3 spells CASVPSGLLNTGELFF. CDR3 DNA: TGTGCCAGCGTCCCATCGGGACTCTTGAACACCGGGGAGCTGTTTTTT.

A few counts support this clone. The V and J genes are TRBV27 and TRBJ2-5; tentative D call: TRBD2 (6 bases). The germline CDR1 and CDR2 sequences are MNHEY and SMNVEV (reference sequence). Trimming cost V 5 bases and J 4 bases, with 14 bases left between them. The CDR3 covers 14 residues. The CDR3 here is CASSKGVGGETQYF. The CDR3 region has the DNA TGTGCCAGCAGTAAAGGGGTGGGGGGAGAGACCCAGTACTTC.

This clone turned up a few times. Other nucleotide sequences in the sample specify the same CDR3. This chain links TRBV9 with TRBJ2-7; 9 bases are shared with TRBD2. J was trimmed by 4 bases and V by 0 bases; bases with no gene match: 5. CDR1 and CDR2 (germline): SGDLS, YYNGEE. This CDR3 has 15 residues. The CDR3 DNA is TGTGCCAGCAGCGTAGGCAGCGGGGGGTTGTACGAGCAGTACTTC. Residues: CASSVGSGGLYEQYF.

In its sample, this clone was seen many times. The V and J genes are TRBV14 and TRBJ1-3; possible D gene TRBD1, 5 bases. The CDR3 totals 15 residues. Between the trimmed V and J ends, which lost 6 bases and 0 bases, there was a span of 12 bases. Germline V gene lookup returns CDR1 SGHDN and CDR2 FVKESK. CDR3 DNA: TGTGCCAGCAGTCTTCAGGGAATCTCTGGAAACACCATATATTTT. Translated, it gives CASSLQGISGNTIYF.

This clone occurred once. This chain uses TRBV12-3 or TRBV12-4 with TRBJ1-2; D may be TRBD1 (5 bases). V was clipped by 1 base and J by 11 bases, with 14 bases between them. The CDR3 totals 13 residues. The CDR3 here is CASSLGLGGEYTF. Here the CDR3 DNA reads TGTGCCAGCAGTTTAGGATTGGGAGGGGAATACACCTTC.

The rearrangement joins TRBV11-2 to TRBJ2-5; D is possibly TRBD2 (6 bases). Germline assignment: CDR1 SGHAT and CDR2 FQNNGV. The V end lost 0 bases, the J end lost 4 bases, and 15 bases lay between the germline ends. The CDR3 is made up of 16 amino acids. The CDR3 DNA sequence: TGTGCCAGCAGCTTAGATAAAAAGATGGGGGGAGAGACCCAGTACTTC. Its translation: CASSLDKKMGGETQYF.

The chain joins TRBV5-1 to TRBJ1-1, with D maybe TRBD1 (5 bases). With 0 bases removed from V and 1 base from J, the gap between germline ends came to 16 bases. CDR3 length equals 17 residues. Germline values: CDR1 SGHRS, CDR2 YFSETQ. CDR3 DNA: TGCGCCAGCAGCTTGGCTAGTGGGGCTAGGCCGAACACTGAAGCTTTCTTT. It yields the protein CASSLASGARPNTEAFF.

The chain couples TRBV7-3 to TRBJ2-3; possible D gene TRBD1, 6 bases. Per germline, CDR1 SGHTA and CDR2 FQGTGA. V was pared by 2 bases and J by 5 bases, with 17 bases between. The CDR3 consists of 16 residues. CDR3 in DNA: TGTGCCAGCAGCTTACAGCCGGGCCAGGGGCGAGATACGCAGTATTTT. The encoded protein is CASSLQPGQGRDTQYF.

The CDR3 DNA reads as TGCGCCAGCAGCCTGGGACAGGGAGGAGAGACCCAGTACTTC. The encoded protein is CASSLGQGGETQYF. The chain couples TRBV5-1 to TRBJ2-5; TRBD1 matches at 9 bases. The J segment lost 4 bases and the V segment lost 4 bases, leaving 5 bases of the junction unmatched. There are 14 residues in the CDR3. Per germline, CDR1 SGHRS and CDR2 YFSETQ.

The CDR3 loop reads CASSLGTGGAETQYF. CDR3 in DNA: TGCGCCAGCAGCTTGGGAACAGGGGGCGCGGAGACCCAGTACTTC. This sequence joins TRBV5-1 and TRBJ2-5, with 9 nucleotides matching TRBD1. J was trimmed by 5 bases and V by 0 bases; bases with no gene match: 5. This CDR3 is built from 15 residues. The germline V gene encodes CDR1 SGHRS and CDR2 YFSETQ.

This clone was seen only once. The rearrangement uses TRBV30 and TRBJ1-2, with 7 bases that match TRBD1. CDR1 is GTSNPN and CDR2 is SVGIG in the germline V gene (reference sequence). The CDR3 loop spans 15 amino acids. V lost 3 bases and J lost 2; bases outside the gene matches: 9. CDR3: CAWRDWTGANYGYTF. CDR3 DNA sequence: TGTGCCTGGAGGGACTGGACAGGAGCGAACTATGGCTACACCTTC. The complete variable domain, with remaining parts taken from reference TRBV30 and TRBJ1-2, reads SQTIHQWPATLVQPVGSPLSLECTVEGTSNPNLYWYRQAAGRGLQLLFYSVGIGQISSEVPQNLSASRPQDRQFILSSKKLLLSDSGFYLCAWRDWTGANYGYTFGSGTRLTVV.

CDR3 in DNA: TGCGCCAGCAGCCACCTCGGGATGCCAGATACGCAGTATTTT. Its translation: CASSHLGMPDTQYF. The chain employs TRBV4-1 and TRBJ2-3, with D possibly TRBD2 on 5 matching bases. The CDR3 extends over 14 amino acids. Trimming took 3 bases from V and 4 from J, leaving 11 bases between them. Germline CDR1 is MGHRA and CDR2 is YSYEKL.

The chain links TRBV9 to TRBJ2-1; 7 nucleotides agree with TRBD2. Germline CDR1 reads SGDLS; CDR2 reads YYNGEE. The V and J ends lost 0 bases and 3 bases, in that order; junction bases with no gene match: 6. The CDR3 is 16 residues long. For the CDR3, the DNA is TGTGCCAGCAGCGTAGCTCTCGGGGGGAGCTACAATGAGCAGTTCTTC. Encoded protein: CASSVALGGSYNEQFF.

The chain uses TRBV3-1 (or the pseudogene TRBV3-2) and TRBJ2-7, with 7 bases matching TRBD1. V shed 4 bases, J shed 2 bases, and the junction held 2 bases outside the gene matches. The CDR3 is 13 residues long. Per germline, CDR1 LGHDT and CDR2 YNNKEL (reference sequence). CDR3 sequence: CASSRDSAYEQYF. The DNA of the CDR3 is TGTGCCAGCAGCCGGGACAGCGCCTACGAGCAGTACTTC.

This clone has ten or more counts. The V and J genes are TRBV19 and TRBJ1-2; D perhaps matches TRBD1 (5 bases). The CDR3 has 14 amino acids. Germline V CDR1 and CDR2: LNHDA, SQIVND (reference sequence). V was cut by 6 bases and J by 2 bases, with 13 bases left in between. This chain's CDR3 is CASSLRDLNYGYTF. In DNA, the CDR3 is TGTGCCAGTAGCCTCAGGGACTTAAACTATGGCTACACCTTC.

This CDR3 is CASSFGYNEQFF. DNA for the CDR3: TGCGCCAGCAGCTTCGGCTACAATGAGCAGTTCTTC. The chain joins TRBV5-1 to TRBJ2-1; unclear D gene. CDR1 is SGHRS, CDR2 YFSETQ, per germline. The V gene lost 2 bases and the J gene lost 3 bases, with 3 bases spanning the gap. The CDR3 length is 12 residues.

CDR3 protein: CASRAFLAAPYGYTF. Written as DNA, the CDR3 is TGTGCCAGTAGGGCCTTTTTAGCGGCCCCCTATGGCTACACCTTC. The chain combines TRBV19 with TRBJ1-2; no clear D gene. From germline, CDR1 is LNHDA and CDR2 SQIVND (reference sequence). The CDR3 contains 15 residues. V lost 6 bases to trimming and J lost 4 bases, with 18 bases between them.

The rearrangement joins TRBV3-1 (or the pseudogene TRBV3-2) to TRBJ2-7, with TRBD2 identical over 8 bases. J lost 1 base, V lost 6 bases, and 2 bases had no gene match. This CDR3 region has 13 residues. The V gene's germline CDR1 is LGHDT and CDR2 YNNKEL (reference sequence). This CDR3 is CASSQRGSYEQYV. For the CDR3, the DNA is TGTGCCAGCAGTCAGCGGGGGTCCTACGAGCAGTACGTC.

The rearrangement uses TRBV19 and TRBJ1-3, with 7 bases aligning to TRBD1. The V and J ends lost 7 bases and 0 bases, in that order; junction bases with no gene match: 6. Germline-derived CDR1 and CDR2 are LNHDA and SQIVND (reference sequence). CDR3 length equals 15 residues. The CDR3 reads CASMGSGGSGNTIYF. CDR3 DNA sequence: TGTGCCAGTATGGGGTCAGGGGGCTCTGGAAACACCATATATTTT.

This rearrangement joins TRBV5-1 to TRBJ1-1; 8 positions agree with TRBD1. Germline CDR1 and CDR2: SGHRS and YFSETQ. The junction had 7 bases not matched to a gene; V was cut back by 4 bases and J by 11 bases. The CDR3 length is 12 residues. CDR3: CASSNRGAVAFF. The CDR3 DNA reads TGCGCCAGCAGCAACAGGGGGGCCGTGGCTTTCTTT.

This clone has a handful of counts. The V call is TRBV21-1, the J call TRBJ1-4. TRBV21-1 constitutes a pseudogene. The CDR3 loop spans 11 amino acids. The CDR3 loop is CASSLRCKLFF. In nucleotides, the CDR3 is TGTGCCAGCAGCTTACGGTGCAAACTGTTTTTT.

V gene TRBV7-2 combines with J gene TRBJ2-5; the match to TRBD1 covers 10 bases. Trimming removed 3 bases from V and 7 bases from J; junction bases left unmatched: 14. The CDR3 is 17 residues long. The germline V gene encodes CDR1 SGHTA and CDR2 FQGNSA. This CDR3 is CASSLNPRDRGVVTQYF. The CDR3, as DNA: TGTGCCAGCAGCTTGAACCCCCGGGACAGGGGTGTTGTGACCCAGTACTTC.